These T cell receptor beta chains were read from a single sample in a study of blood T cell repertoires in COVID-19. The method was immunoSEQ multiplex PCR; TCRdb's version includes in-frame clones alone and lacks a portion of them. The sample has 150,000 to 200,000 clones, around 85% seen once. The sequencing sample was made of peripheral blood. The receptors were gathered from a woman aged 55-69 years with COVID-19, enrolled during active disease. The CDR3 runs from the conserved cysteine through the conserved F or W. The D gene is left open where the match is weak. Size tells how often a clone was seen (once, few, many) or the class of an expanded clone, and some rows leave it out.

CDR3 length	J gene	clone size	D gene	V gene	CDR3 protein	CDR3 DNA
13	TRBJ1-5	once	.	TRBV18	CASSPEYNQPQHF	TGTGCCAGCTCACCCGAGTACAATCAGCCCCAGCATTTT
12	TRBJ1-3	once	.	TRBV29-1	CSFQENGNTIYF	TGCAGCTTCCAGGAAAACGGAAACACCATATATTTT
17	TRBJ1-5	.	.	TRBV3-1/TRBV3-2	CASSQDVGLGGNQPQHF	TGTGCCAGCAGCCAAGATGTCGGTTTAGGGGGCAATCAGCCCCAGCATTTT
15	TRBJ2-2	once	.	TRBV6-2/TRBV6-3	CASSYSGLGAGELFF	TGTGCCAGCAGTTACTCAGGTTTAGGGGCCGGGGAGCTGTTTTTT
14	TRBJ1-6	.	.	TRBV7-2	CASSSQGYNSPLHF	TGTGCCAGCAGCTCTCAGGGGTATAATTCACCCCTCCACTTT
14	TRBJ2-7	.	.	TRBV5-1	CASSLSSLGYEQYF	TGCGCCAGCAGCTTAAGTAGCCTCGGGTACGAGCAGTACTTC
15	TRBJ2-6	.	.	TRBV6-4	CASSDTSSGANVLTF	TGTGCCAGCAGTGACACTAGCTCTGGGGCCAACGTCCTGACTTTC
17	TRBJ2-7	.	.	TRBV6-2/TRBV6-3	CASSYSIQNPSSYEQYF	TGTGCCAGCAGTTACTCGATCCAGAACCCTAGCTCCTACGAGCAGTACTTC
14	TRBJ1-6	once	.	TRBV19	CASTSRGGNSPLHF	TGTGCCAGTACCAGTCGAGGGGGAAATTCACCCCTCCACTTT
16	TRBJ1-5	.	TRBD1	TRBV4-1	CASSQRTGTLNQPQHF	TGCGCCAGCAGCCAAAGGACAGGGACACTCAATCAGCCCCAGCATTTT
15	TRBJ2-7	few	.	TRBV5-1	CASSLQATSSYEQYF	TGCGCCAGCAGCTTGCAGGCGACCTCCTCCTACGAGCAGTACTTC
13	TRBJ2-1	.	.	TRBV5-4	CASSSLQGHEQFF	TGTGCCAGCAGCTCACTACAGGGCCATGAGCAGTTCTTC
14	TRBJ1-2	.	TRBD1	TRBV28	CASTGTGVAYGYTF	TGTGCCAGCACTGGGACAGGGGTTGCCTATGGCTACACCTTC
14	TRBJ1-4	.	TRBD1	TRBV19	CASSTGQGGEKLFF	TGTGCCAGTAGTACAGGACAGGGAGGGGAAAAACTGTTTTTT
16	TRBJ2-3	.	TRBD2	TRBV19	CASSMLLAGGGDTQYF	TGTGCCAGTAGTATGCTACTAGCGGGAGGAGGGGATACGCAGTATTTT
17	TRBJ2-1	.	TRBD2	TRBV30	CAWSVLPLAELYNEQFF	TGTGCCTGGAGTGTTTTACCCCTAGCGGAGTTATACAATGAGCAGTTCTTC
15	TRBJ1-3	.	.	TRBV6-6	CASSFSPFSGNTIYF	TGTGCCAGCAGTTTTAGTCCCTTCTCTGGAAACACCATATATTTT
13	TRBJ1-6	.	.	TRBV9	CASSVASSSPLHF	TGTGCCAGCAGCGTAGCCAGTAGCTCACCCCTCCACTTT
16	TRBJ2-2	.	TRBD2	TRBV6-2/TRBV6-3	CASSSTSGRVGGELFF	TGTGCCAGCAGCTCCACTAGCGGGAGGGTTGGCGGGGAGCTGTTTTTT
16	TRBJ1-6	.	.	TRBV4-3	CASSQEPWGGNSPLHF	TGCGCCAGCAGCCAAGAGCCATGGGGCGGTAATTCACCCCTCCACTTT
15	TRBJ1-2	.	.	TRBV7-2	CASSFVANTNYGYTF	TGTGCCAGCAGCTTTGTGGCCAACACTAACTATGGCTACACCTTC
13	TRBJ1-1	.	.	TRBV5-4	CASSSSQGPEAFF	TGTGCCAGCAGCTCATCACAGGGCCCTGAAGCTTTCTTT
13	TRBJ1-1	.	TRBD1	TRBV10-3	CAMGTEINTEAFF	TGTGCCATGGGGACAGAGATCAACACTGAAGCTTTCTTT
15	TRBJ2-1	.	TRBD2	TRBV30	CAWNVGTSGYNEQFF	TGTGCCTGGAACGTAGGGACTAGCGGATACAATGAGCAGTTCTTC
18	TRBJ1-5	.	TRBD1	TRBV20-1	CSASVIRAGGLGNQPQHF	TGCAGTGCTAGTGTCATTAGGGCAGGGGGCTTGGGCAATCAGCCCCAGCATTTT
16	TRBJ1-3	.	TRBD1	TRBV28	CASTTGTGYEVDTIYF	TGTGCCAGTACCACCGGGACAGGGTACGAGGTAGACACCATATATTTT
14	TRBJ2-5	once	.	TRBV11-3	CASSPLTRGETQYF	TGTGCCAGCAGCCCCCTCACCAGGGGAGAGACCCAGTACTTC
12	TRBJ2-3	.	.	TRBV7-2	CASRSGVWAQYF	TGTGCCAGCAGGTCAGGGGTCTGGGCGCAGTATTTT
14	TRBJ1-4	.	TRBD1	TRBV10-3	CAISATGSNEKLFF	TGTGCCATCAGTGCGACAGGGTCTAATGAAAAACTGTTTTTT
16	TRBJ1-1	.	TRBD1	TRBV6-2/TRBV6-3	CASSLRTGGLGTEAFF	TGTGCCAGCAGTCTACGGACAGGGGGATTAGGCACTGAAGCTTTCTTT
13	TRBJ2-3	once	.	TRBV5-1	CASSLGRADTQYF	TGCGCCAGCAGCTTGGGCCGAGCAGATACGCAGTATTTT
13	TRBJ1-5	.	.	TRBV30	CAWSVGVDQPQHF	TGTGCCTGGAGTGTGGGCGTGGATCAGCCCCAGCATTTT
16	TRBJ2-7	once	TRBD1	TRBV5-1	CASSYAWDRDPWEQYF	TGCGCCAGCAGTTACGCTTGGGACAGGGACCCGTGGGAGCAGTACTTC
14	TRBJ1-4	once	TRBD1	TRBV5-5	CASSDRGANEKLFF	TGTGCCAGCAGCGACAGGGGGGCTAATGAAAAACTGTTTTTT
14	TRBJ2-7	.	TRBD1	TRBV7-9	CASSWGQGTYEQYF	TGTGCCAGCAGCTGGGGACAGGGAACCTACGAGCAGTACTTC
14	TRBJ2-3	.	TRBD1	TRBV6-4	CASSLTGLTDTQYF	TGTGCCAGCAGCCTGACAGGGTTGACAGATACGCAGTATTTT
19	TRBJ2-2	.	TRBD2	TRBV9	CASSPRGSGRAGNTGELFF	TGTGCCAGCAGCCCTAGGGGTAGCGGGAGGGCCGGGAACACCGGGGAGCTGTTTTTT
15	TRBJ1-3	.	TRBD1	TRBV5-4	CASSPTGLSGNTIYF	TGTGCCAGCAGCCCGACAGGGCTCTCTGGAAACACCATATATTTT
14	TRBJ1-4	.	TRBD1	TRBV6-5	CASSYGTGNEKLFF	TGTGCCAGCAGTTACGGGACAGGGAATGAAAAACTGTTTTTT
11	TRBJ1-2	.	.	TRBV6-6	CASTLKGGYTF	TGTGCCAGCACCCTAAAGGGAGGTTACACCTTC